This T cell receptor (beta chain) was documented in a study of OX40 agonist ivuxolimab in advanced cancers. Notes on the study in general: Clonal expansion was among the lowest in partial responders at 0.1-3.0 mg/kg, especially CD8+.

Clones were sequenced by immunoSEQ multiplex PCR, and TCRdb holds only the in-frame ones, with some missing. The table shows roughly 90,000 clones, with around 88% occurring only once. The germline gives CDR1 SGHTA, CDR2 FQGTGA. CDR3 length: 17 residues. The junction had 13 bases not matched to a gene; V was cut back by 2 bases and J by 7 bases. About this clone itself: The target antigen is unknown.

This receptor was identified in an adult with an advanced solid tumor such as melanoma, head and neck, liver or kidney cancer. The J gene is TRBJ2-3, the V gene TRBV7-3; 9 bases map to TRBD2. The sample here was CD4+ or CD8+ T cells sorted from blood, taken in a trial of the OX40 agonist ivuxolimab. CDR3 sequence reads: CASSLRQLAGGPNTQYF. CDR3 DNA sequence: TGTGCCAGCAGCTTACGGCAACTGGCGGGAGGGCCAAATACGCAGTATTTT.